The rows below give T cell receptor beta chains drawn from one sample of a study of blood T cell repertoires in COVID-19. Only in-frame clones appear in the TCRdb table, and some are missing; sequencing was by immunoSEQ multiplex PCR. The table shows about 280,000 clones, with nearly 90% occurring only once. Input material: PBMCs or T cells enriched from blood (not recorded which). The receptors shown here come from a woman aged 18-29 years with acute COVID-19. CDR3s include the opening cysteine and the closing phenylalanine or tryptophan. Each record gives: V gene, D gene, CDR3 length, clone size, J gene, CDR3 protein, CDR3 DNA. D genes are given only for firm matches. Clone size is not always given. Where it is, it says once, few, many or a class for expanded clones.

TRBV10-1	TRBD1	14	-	TRBJ2-7	CASSQGQASYEQYF	TGCGCCAGCAGCCAGGGACAGGCCTCCTACGAGCAGTACTTC
TRBV27	-	13	-	TRBJ2-1	CASSLRGNNEQFF	TGTGCCAGCAGTTTAAGGGGCAACAATGAGCAGTTCTTC
TRBV11-3	-	14	-	TRBJ2-1	CASSSTRESIEQFF	TGTGCCAGCAGCTCCACGCGGGAATCAATTGAGCAGTTCTTC
TRBV4-2	TRBD2	17	-	TRBJ2-2	CASSLGHAGENTGELFF	TGTGCCAGCAGCCTAGGCCATGCGGGAGAGAACACCGGGGAGCTGTTTTTT
TRBV7-2	TRBD2	17	-	TRBJ2-1	CASSFPMSGKFYNEQFF	TGTGCCAGCAGCTTCCCCATGAGCGGGAAGTTCTACAATGAGCAGTTCTTC
TRBV7-9	-	16	once	TRBJ2-7	CASSLGSGGKGYEQYF	TGTGCCAGCAGCTTAGGCTCTGGCGGGAAAGGTTACGAGCAGTACTTC
TRBV7-9	-	14	-	TRBJ1-2	CASSPGVRSYGYTF	TGTGCCAGCAGCCCAGGGGTTAGGAGCTATGGCTACACCTTC
TRBV6-5	TRBD2	16	-	TRBJ2-1	CASSYSGLAGFNEQFF	TGTGCCAGCAGTTACTCGGGACTAGCGGGGTTCAATGAGCAGTTCTTC
TRBV6-4	TRBD2	15	-	TRBJ2-1	CASSPRLAGDNEQFF	TGTGCCAGCAGCCCCAGACTAGCGGGAGACAATGAGCAGTTCTTC
TRBV7-8	-	14	-	TRBJ2-1	CASSDFKGANEQFF	TGTGCCAGCAGCGACTTTAAAGGGGCCAATGAGCAGTTCTTC
TRBV6-5	-	13	-	TRBJ1-1	CASSTGENTEAFF	TGTGCCAGCAGTACAGGAGAGAACACTGAAGCTTTCTTT
TRBV5-1	TRBD2	16	-	TRBJ2-7	CASSSPGSGRLGEQYF	TGCGCCAGCAGCTCCCCCGGGAGCGGGAGGTTGGGAGAGCAGTACTTC
TRBV18	TRBD1	15	-	TRBJ2-2	CASSQGVRNTGELFF	TGTGCCAGCTCCCAGGGGGTTCGAAACACCGGGGAGCTGTTTTTT
TRBV15	-	14	-	TRBJ2-7	CATSSSGIAYEQYF	TGTGCCACCAGCAGTTCAGGGATAGCCTACGAGCAGTACTTC
TRBV28	TRBD2	14	-	TRBJ2-1	CASSLGGGGDEQFF	TGTGCCAGCAGTTTGGGCGGGGGAGGCGATGAGCAGTTCTTC
TRBV7-9	TRBD1	18	few	TRBJ2-2	CASSPSGIRNRGTGELFF	TGTGCCAGCAGCCCCAGTGGTATTCGGAACAGGGGAACCGGGGAGCTGTTTTTT
TRBV15	TRBD1	17	-	TRBJ2-6	CATSRVGKTGGSNVLTF	TGTGCCACCAGCAGAGTGGGGAAGACAGGGGGCTCCAACGTCCTGACTTTC